The 13 T cell receptor beta chains in this list originate from one sample, sequenced in a study of cytomegalovirus exposure and HLA in healthy donors. The PCR ran on 60 Vbeta and 13 Jbeta primers. Method: immunoSEQ multiplex PCR; TCRdb's copy keeps in-frame clones and lacks some. The sample carries about 110,000 clones, roughly 76% recorded once. Sequencing used PBMCs. The receptors were gathered from a woman between 50 and 59 years old in good health and CMV-seropositive.

This chain joins TRBV7-9 and TRBJ1-6; 9 bases match TRBD1. Unmatched junction bases numbered 6, after V lost 5 bases and J lost 10 bases. This CDR3 spans 14 amino acids. Germline V lookup: CDR1 SEHNR, CDR2 FQNEAQ (reference sequence). In DNA form, the CDR3 reads TGTGCCAGCAGCAGACAGGGGGGCACCTCACCCCTCCACTTT. It encodes CASSRQGGTSPLHF.

V usage is TRBV18 and J usage is TRBJ2-7; TRBD2 agrees at 11 bases. From germline, CDR1 is KGHSH and CDR2 LQKENI. The CDR3 covers 18 residues. V was clipped by 1 base and J by 2 bases; unmatched bases: 10. The CDR3 DNA follows: TGTGCCAGCTCACCACTGCTTCCCCTAGCGGGGGGACCCTACGAGCAGTACTTC. It yields the protein CASSPLLPLAGGPYEQYF.

This chain connects TRBV28 to TRBJ2-2; perhaps TRBD2 as D (5 bases). Trimming took off 3 bases at V and 5 bases at J, with 16 bases between the two ends. Germline lookup yields CDR1 MDHEN and CDR2 SYDVKM. The CDR3 is 16 amino acids. CDR3 DNA: TGTGCCAGCAGTTTCCTGACTCACCGAGGGACCGGGGAGCTGTTTTTT. This codes for CASSFLTHRGTGELFF.

In its sample, this clone was seen a few times. The chain carries TRBV7-2 and TRBJ1-1; D is unclear. The CDR3 is 13 amino acids. Trimming shortened V by 2 bases and J by 1 base, and 5 bases separated the two germline ends. Germline V gene lookup returns CDR1 SGHTA and CDR2 FQGNSA. CDR3 nucleotide sequence: TGTGCCAGCAGCTTACATCCGAACACTGAAGCTTTCTTT. This encodes CASSLHPNTEAFF.

This chain uses TRBV6-4 with TRBJ2-3; 10 nucleotides agree with TRBD2. The CDR3 runs to 16 residues. J lost 4 bases, V lost 0 bases, and 4 bases had no gene match. Germline CDR1 MRHNA, CDR2 SNTAGT. CDR3 residues: CASSDSSGGASDTQYF. The CDR3 DNA reads TGTGCCAGCAGTGACTCGAGCGGGGGGGCATCAGATACGCAGTATTTT.

The chain is built from TRBV7-2 and TRBJ2-1; D is undetermined. Germline lookup yields CDR1 SGHTA and CDR2 FQGNSA. With 6 bases removed from V and 7 bases from J, the gap between germline ends came to 7 bases. CDR3 length: 11 amino acids. The DNA for the CDR3 is TGTGCCAGCAGATTACAGAATGAGCAGTTCTTC. It codes for CASRLQNEQFF.

In its sample, this clone was seen a few times. This chain joins TRBV7-6 and TRBJ2-2; 8 positions match TRBD1. The CDR3 length is 17 residues. The J segment lost 7 bases and the V segment lost 0 bases, leaving 10 bases of the junction unmatched. Germline CDR1 is SGHVS and CDR2 is FNYEAQ. CDR3 coding DNA: TGTGCCAGCAGCTTAGCGGGGCAGGGGGCAAGTGACGGGGAGCTGTTTTTT. Translation gives CASSLAGQGASDGELFF.

The CDR3 nucleotides are TGTGCCAGCAGCTTAGATAATGGTCTGAACAGGGGGCGATTTGGCTACACCTTC. This translates into CASSLDNGLNRGRFGYTF. V is TRBV11-2 and J is TRBJ1-2; 9 bases are shared with TRBD1. V was clipped by 0 bases and J by 7 bases; unmatched bases: 15. The CDR3 has 18 amino acids. CDR1 SGHAT and CDR2 FQNNGV come from the germline V gene. Variable domain in full (rest from reference TRBV11-2 and TRBJ1-2): EAGVAQSPRYKIIEKRQSVAFWCNPISGHATLYWYQQILGQGPKLLIQFQNNGVVDDSQLPKDRFSAERLKGVDSTLKIQPAKLEDSAVYLCASSLDNGLNRGRFGYTFGSGTRLTVV.

This chain joins TRBV7-2 and TRBJ2-7, with D possibly being TRBD1 (6 bases). This CDR3 has 15 amino acids. Germline V gene lookup returns CDR1 SGHTA and CDR2 FQGNSA. V gave up 5 bases and J gave up 1 base, with 15 bases separating them. The CDR3 nucleotides read TGTGCCAGCAGCCTGGGGGCAGTAAATTCCTACGAGCAGTACTTC. Residues: CASSLGAVNSYEQYF.

V is TRBV5-1 and J is TRBJ1-6; 9 bases fit TRBD1. CDR1 is SGHRS and CDR2 is YFSETQ in the germline V gene. The CDR3 totals 16 residues. V trimming: 0 bases; J trimming: 7 bases; junction bases outside the gene matches: 5. The CDR3 reads CASSLAGTGYNSPLHF. CDR3 bases: TGCGCCAGCAGCTTGGCCGGGACAGGGTACAATTCACCCCTCCACTTT.

This clone occurred a few times. The chain combines TRBV6-6 with TRBJ1-6; D unclear. In germline, CDR1 is MNHNY, CDR2 SVGAGI (reference sequence). This CDR3 contains 15 residues. V lost 0 bases, J lost 10 bases, and 13 bases lay in between. CDR3 sequence reads: CASSYSSRENSPLHF. The CDR3 region has the DNA TGTGCCAGCAGTTACTCCTCGCGGGAAAACTCACCCCTCCACTTT.

This chain connects TRBV2 to TRBJ2-2; no clear D. This CDR3 comprises 15 residues. Trimming left V 4 bases short and J 1 base short, with 10 bases between. Germline CDR1 is SNHLY and CDR2 is FYNNEI. The CDR3 protein is CASSAHGGNTGELFF. The CDR3 DNA reads TGTGCCAGCAGTGCCCACGGCGGGAACACCGGGGAGCTGTTTTTT.

V usage is TRBV29-1 and J usage is TRBJ2-7; D is perhaps TRBD1 (6 bases). Between the trimmed V and J ends, which lost 6 bases and 0 bases, there was a span of 12 bases. Germline CDR1 reads SQVTM; CDR2 reads ANQGSEA. The CDR3 spans 13 residues. The CDR3 here is CSVSGQSSYEQYF. CDR3 DNA sequence: TGCAGCGTGAGTGGACAGAGCTCCTACGAGCAGTACTTC.